This TCR beta chain was recovered during a study of blood T cell repertoires in COVID-19. Study background: Acute-phase and convalescent COVID-19 samples originated in the United States, Italy and Spain.

Repertoires were generated with immunoSEQ multiplex PCR, while TCRdb's copy carries only in-frame clones and drops some. This sample yields approximately 230,000 clones, of which about 89% are seen a single time; approximately 1.9% belongs to the top ten. Germline CDR1 SGHTA, CDR2 FQGTGA. V was pared by 6 bases and J by 1 base, with 13 bases between. There are 15 residues in the CDR3. The TCR was taken from a woman in her late teens or twenties who had recovered from COVID-19. The rearrangement uses TRBV7-3 and TRBJ2-1; possible D gene TRBD1, 6 bases. Input material: PBMCs or T cells enriched from blood (not recorded which). Written as DNA, the CDR3 is TGTGCCAGCAGTTCCTCCGGGACATCCTACAATGAGCAGTTCTTC. Translating it yields CASSSSGTSYNEQFF.